This T cell receptor (beta chain) was sequenced in a study of TIL therapy for anti-PD-1-resistant metastatic lung cancer. Study-level information: Most patients had lung adenocarcinoma.

This sample's time point: pre-treatment sample, taken before nivolumab and TIL therapy. The libraries were made with immunoSEQ v3. Clones were sequenced by immunoSEQ multiplex PCR, and TCRdb holds only the in-frame ones, with some missing. Among fewer than 40,000 clones listed, 74% were seen once. Study results and caveats: Infused TIL clonotypes partially replaced the baseline blood repertoire, then decayed over months.

This clone has just one count. The target antigen is unknown. V trimming: 5 bases; J trimming: 2 bases; junction bases outside the gene matches: 5. CDR1 and CDR2 from the germline V gene are SGHTA and FQGNSA. CDR3 length equals 15 residues. This clonotype originated in a woman aged 30-85 years with non-small cell lung cancer. Sequenced material: blood, taken at baseline. The J gene is TRBJ2-2, the V gene TRBV7-2; 7 bases map to TRBD2. The CDR3 spells CASSAGLGNTGELFF. The CDR3 region has the DNA TGTGCCAGCAGCGCCGGACTAGGAAACACCGGGGAGCTGTTTTTT.